This entry lists 23 T cell receptor beta chains sequenced from one sample in a study of T cells in Graves' hyperthyroidism and ophthalmopathy. RNA transcripts provided the source from which TCR beta CDR3 regions were amplified. The HTBI primer set served for first-round RT-PCR of the TCR CDR3. MiXCR, applied by TCRdb to the multiplex PCR reads, yields one record per CDR3 protein. The sample consists of some 570,000 distinct CDR3 sequences, 17% of them appearing once. The sample consisted of blood. These receptors all stem from a young woman with Graves' ophthalmopathy.

V usage is TRBV6-1 and J usage is TRBJ1-1, with a tentative D call TRBD1 (5 bases). The CDR3 covers 15 residues. Germline values: CDR1 MNHNS, CDR2 SASEGT. V dropped 5 bases and J dropped 3 bases, with 16 bases sitting between them. CDR3 loop: CASSYTFGGHTEAFF. The CDR3, as DNA: TGTGCCAGCAGTTATACGTTTGGGGGTCACACTGAAGCTTTCTTT.

This clonotype was seen at least ten times. The J gene is TRBJ1-6, the V gene TRBV5-6; no reliable D call. V was cut by 5 bases and J by 3 bases, with 9 bases left in between. The CDR3 has 14 residues. Germline V CDR1 and CDR2: SGHDT, YYEEEE. CDR3 loop: CASSRGFYNSPLHF. In DNA, the CDR3 is TGTGCCAGCAGTCGAGGGTTCTATAATTCACCCCTCCACTTT.

This clonotype was seen repeatedly, ten times or more. This rearrangement joins TRBV3-1 to TRBJ2-5; 9 bases are shared with TRBD2. The CDR3 runs 16 residues. V shed 2 bases and J 5 bases; nucleotides not matched to a gene: 9. Germline CDR1 LGHDT, CDR2 YNNKEL (reference sequence). The CDR3 spells CASSQYPSGVGETQYF. The CDR3 nucleotides read TGTGCCAGCAGCCAATACCCTAGCGGGGTTGGGGAGACCCAGTACTTC.

This clonotype has ten or more counts. The rearrangement joins TRBV7-2 to TRBJ2-7, with D unclear. V shed 6 bases and J shed 0 bases, with 15 bases lying between them. The CDR3 covers 15 residues. Germline V lookup: CDR1 SGHTA, CDR2 FQGNSA. This chain's CDR3 is CASSFSRLSSYEQYF. The CDR3 coding sequence is TGTGCCAGCAGTTTTAGCCGACTCAGCTCCTACGAGCAGTACTTC.

This clonotype has at least ten counts. This chain connects TRBV27 to TRBJ1-5; 7 bases map to TRBD1. The CDR3 loop spans 15 amino acids. J gave up 2 bases and V 3 bases, and 4 bases lay outside the gene matches. The germline gives CDR1 MNHEY, CDR2 SMNVEV (reference sequence). As DNA, the CDR3 is TGTGCCAGCAGTTTTAGGGGGCCCGGCAATCAGCCCCAGCATTTT. Translating gives CASSFRGPGNQPQHF.

This clonotype was counted a few times. The chain has TRBV25-1 and TRBJ1-6; D ambiguous. From germline, CDR1 is MGHDK and CDR2 SYGVNS. Trimming left V 4 bases short and J 10 bases short, with 14 bases between. The CDR3 extends over 14 amino acids. The CDR3 spells CASSADRMPSPLHF. DNA of the CDR3: TGTGCCAGCAGTGCGGACCGAATGCCCTCACCCCTCCACTTT.

This clonotype was counted a few times. The gene calls are TRBV19 and TRBJ2-1; possibly TRBD1 for D (6 bases). Germline CDR1 and CDR2: LNHDA and SQIVND (reference sequence). This CDR3 contains 14 residues. V gave up 6 bases and J gave up 3 bases, with 12 bases separating them. The CDR3 loop reads CASSGQPLYNEQFF. For the CDR3, the DNA is TGTGCCAGTAGCGGACAGCCGCTCTACAATGAGCAGTTCTTC.

The genes are TRBV11-1 and TRBJ2-2, with 8 bases matching TRBD2. The germline CDR1 and CDR2 sequences are SGHAT and FQDESV (reference sequence). The CDR3 runs to 16 residues. The V segment lost 6 bases and the J segment 6 bases; nucleotides outside the gene matches: 12. In nucleotides, the CDR3 is TGTGCCAGCAGTCCAACGGGGGGGCCGTTTTCCGGGGAGCTGTTTTTT. It translates to CASSPTGGPFSGELFF.

This clonotype has at least ten counts. J is TRBJ2-1 and V is TRBV20-1, with D perhaps TRBD1 (5 bases). V was pared by 0 bases and J by 1 base, with 19 bases between. The CDR3 covers 18 residues. Germline V CDR1 and CDR2: DFQATT, SNEGSKA (reference sequence). In DNA form, the CDR3 reads TGCAGTGCTAGAGATCTTGGTACGACAGTTCGTTCCTACAATGAGCAGTTCTTC. It translates to CSARDLGTTVRSYNEQFF.

The genes are TRBV4-1 and TRBJ2-1; 12 bases are a match to TRBD2. J was trimmed by 5 bases and V by 2 bases; bases with no gene match: 4. The germline CDR1 and CDR2 sequences are MGHRA and YSYEKL. There are 16 residues in the CDR3. In DNA, the CDR3 is TGCGCCAGCAGCCAAAAGACTAGCGGGGGCCACAATGAGCAGTTCTTC. Amino acid sequence: CASSQKTSGGHNEQFF.

This clonotype has a count of ten or more. This chain joins TRBV3-1 and TRBJ2-7; weak D call: TRBD2 (6 bases). Germline V gene sequence: CDR1 LGHDT, CDR2 YNNKEL (reference sequence). The ends were cut back, 1 base at V and 9 bases at J, with 13 bases in the middle. The CDR3 has 13 residues. CDR3 region: CASSQGGNSRQYF. In nucleotides, the CDR3 is TGTGCCAGCAGCCAAGGCGGGAACTCTCGGCAGTACTTC.

This clonotype appeared a few times. The J gene is TRBJ1-2, the V gene TRBV28; D uncertain. V lost 8 bases and J lost 2, with 24 bases in between. The CDR3 sequence is 17 residues long. Germline V gene data show CDR1 as MDHEN and CDR2 as SYDVKM. CDR3 protein: CASGPVVPTPYNYGYTF. Here the CDR3 DNA reads TGTGCCAGCGGGCCCGTAGTGCCGACCCCGTACAACTATGGCTACACCTTC.

This clonotype was seen a handful of times. The chain has TRBV6-2 or TRBV6-3 and TRBJ1-1; D gene ambiguous. Per the germline V gene, CDR1 is MNHEY and CDR2 is SVGEGT. The CDR3 is 13 residues long. The V end was cut by 0 bases, the J end by 10 bases, with 12 bases between. CDR3: CASSYSQLGRAFF. CDR3 sequence (DNA): TGTGCCAGCAGTTACTCGCAACTCGGTAGAGCTTTCTTT.

The chain carries TRBV6-1 and TRBJ2-1, with 11 positions matching TRBD2. Per the germline V gene, CDR1 is MNHNS and CDR2 is SASEGT. This CDR3 spans 17 amino acids. J lost 4 bases, V lost 5 bases, and 10 bases had no gene match. The CDR3 region has the DNA TGTGCCAGCAGTTCAGGACTAGCGGGTTTAGATTACAATGAGCAGTTCTTC. It translates to CASSSGLAGLDYNEQFF.

This chain connects TRBV5-1 to TRBJ2-5; no clear D gene. Trimming took off 2 bases at V and 2 bases at J, with 10 bases between the two ends. Germline-derived CDR1 and CDR2 are SGHRS and YFSETQ. The CDR3 runs to 14 residues. The CDR3 DNA sequence: TGCGCCAGCAGCTTCTTTCGTACTCAAGAGACCCAGTACTTC. As protein: CASSFFRTQETQYF.

J is TRBJ2-2 and V is TRBV6-5; maybe TRBD2 (7 bases). CDR1 MNHEY and CDR2 SVGAGI come from the germline V gene. The length of the CDR3 is 16 residues. V gave up 0 bases and J gave up 7 bases, with 15 bases separating them. CDR3 DNA sequence: TGTGCCAGCAGTTACTCGGTGGCGGGGGCGGGCGGGGAGCTGTTTTTT. Residues: CASSYSVAGAGGELFF.

This clonotype has a count of ten or more. The chain combines TRBV28 with TRBJ1-1; D not certain. Germline loops: CDR1 MDHEN, CDR2 SYDVKM. Trimming took off 7 bases at V and 3 bases at J, with 21 bases between the two ends. CDR3 length equals 16 residues. DNA of the CDR3: TGTGCCAGCACTCTACTTCCCCGAAGGGCTGACACTGAAGCTTTCTTT. Translating gives CASTLLPRRADTEAFF.

The sample holds many counts of this clonotype. The chain joins TRBV7-2 to TRBJ2-2; D is uncertain. Germline CDR1 reads SGHTA; CDR2 reads FQGNSA. Trimming removed 1 base at V and 4 bases at J, with 4 bases between. The CDR3 has 13 amino acids. The DNA for the CDR3 is TGTGCCAGCAGCTTAGTCAGCACCGGGGAGCTGTTTTTT. Protein sequence: CASSLVSTGELFF.

This clonotype has only a few counts. The genes are TRBV6-5 and TRBJ2-7, with D perhaps TRBD1 or TRBD2 (5 bases each). Germline lookup yields CDR1 MNHEY and CDR2 SVGAGI. Trimming stripped 0 bases from V and 0 bases from J, with 12 bases between. This CDR3 has 16 residues. The CDR3 DNA follows: TGTGCCAGCAGTTACTCGAGTAGCGACAGCTCCTACGAGCAGTACTTC. Amino acid sequence: CASSYSSSDSSYEQYF.

CDR3 residues: CATSSETSGSSHEQYF. The CDR3 bases are TGTGCCACCAGCAGCGAGACTAGCGGGAGTTCCCACGAGCAGTACTTC. The genes are TRBV15 and TRBJ2-7, with 12 bases matching TRBD2. This CDR3 is 16 amino acids long. Germline V gene lookup returns CDR1 LNHNV and CDR2 YYDKDF (reference sequence). V lost 3 bases and J lost 5; bases outside the gene matches: 8.

The chain carries TRBV29-1 and TRBJ2-1, with TRBD2 matching over 10 bases. Germline CDR1 is SQVTM and CDR2 is ANQGSEA. This CDR3 region has 16 residues. The J segment lost 4 bases and the V segment lost 7 bases, leaving 13 bases of the junction unmatched. The CDR3 sequence: CSGVGLAEAGYNEQFF. In nucleotides, the CDR3 is TGCAGCGGGGTAGGACTAGCGGAGGCGGGGTACAATGAGCAGTTCTTC.

A remark on this clonotype: A much more abundant neighbour one base away suggests this may be a read error. V is TRBV20-1 and J is TRBJ1-2; TRBD1 aligns across 12 bases. Germline CDR1 reads DFQATT; CDR2 reads SNEGSKA (reference sequence). Trimming removed 6 bases from V and 6 bases from J; junction bases left unmatched: 17. This CDR3 has 17 residues. In nucleotides, the CDR3 is TGCAGTGCGTTCCAATGCAGTCCCGGGACAGGGGGCAATGGCTACACCTTC. As protein: CSAFQCSPGTGGNGYTF.

This chain uses TRBV7-8 with TRBJ1-2; the D is unclear. The V gene lost 5 bases and the J gene lost 3 bases, with 10 bases spanning the gap. The CDR3 is made up of 13 amino acids. Germline CDR1 reads SGHVS; CDR2 reads FQNEAQ. The CDR3 loop reads CASSRVHHYGYTF. In DNA form, the CDR3 reads TGTGCCAGCAGCCGAGTTCACCACTATGGCTACACCTTC.